The 27 T cell receptor beta chains presented below share a single source sample, sequenced in a study of T cell responses to AZD1222 COVID-19 vaccine. The assay was immunoSEQ multiplex PCR, and TCRdb's table has in-frame clones only and misses some. Altogether more than 95,000 clones are present, roughly 90% being singletons, with the ten largest covering 6.5% to 8%. The sample here was peripheral blood, taken on day 0 of AZD1222 vaccination. These receptors all come from an adult in good health.

The chain has TRBV9 and TRBJ1-6, with a weak D call TRBD1 (6 bases). The CDR3 has 19 residues. V lost 0 bases to trimming and J lost 0 bases, with 16 bases between them. Germline-derived CDR1 and CDR2 are SGDLS and YYNGEE. In DNA form, the CDR3 reads TGTGCCAGCAGCGTAGCCGCCCTTAGGGGGAACTCCTATAATTCACCCCTCCACTTT. Its protein is CASSVAALRGNSYNSPLHF.

The rearrangement uses TRBV7-6 and TRBJ1-5; weak D call: TRBD1 (6 bases). Germline V gene sequence: CDR1 SGHVS, CDR2 FNYEAQ. Trimming cost V 1 base and J 5 bases, with 12 bases left between them. The CDR3 has 15 amino acids. The chain's CDR3 is CASSLVTGSDQPQHF. The CDR3 DNA is TGTGCCAGCAGCTTAGTCACAGGGTCGGATCAGCCCCAGCATTTT.

The V call is TRBV19, the J call TRBJ1-5, with TRBD1 matching over 7 bases. Germline V lookup: CDR1 LNHDA, CDR2 SQIVND (reference sequence). The CDR3 covers 16 residues. V trimming: 7 bases; J trimming: 0 bases; junction bases outside the gene matches: 9. CDR3 region: CASNDQGGNSNQPQHF. CDR3 DNA: TGTGCCAGTAACGATCAGGGGGGGAATAGCAATCAGCCCCAGCATTTT.

The CDR3 DNA sequence: TGTGCCAGTACCTCTTACAATGAGCAGTTCTTC. The encoded protein is CASTSYNEQFF. The chain recombines TRBV19 with TRBJ2-1, with no clear D. CDR3 length: 11 amino acids. The germline V gene has CDR1 LNHDA and CDR2 SQIVND (reference sequence). Between the trimmed V and J ends, which lost 7 bases and 4 bases, there was a span of 5 bases.

The genes are TRBV19 and TRBJ2-7; 8 nucleotides align to TRBD1. The V gene end was trimmed by 5 bases and the J gene end by 2 bases; junction bases not matched to a gene: 5. Per the germline V gene, CDR1 is LNHDA and CDR2 is SQIVND (reference sequence). This CDR3 region has 14 residues. The CDR3 sequence is CASSLRDRTYEQYF. The CDR3 DNA sequence: TGTGCCAGTAGTCTCCGGGACAGGACCTACGAGCAGTACTTC.

The chain combines TRBV5-4 with TRBJ1-4; 11 nucleotides agree with TRBD1. CDR1 and CDR2 (germline): SGHNT, YYREEE (reference sequence). The CDR3 is 15 residues long. The ends lost 4 bases at V and 8 bases at J; junction bases unmatched: 7. This CDR3 is CASSPEGQGVEKLFF. The CDR3 region has the DNA TGTGCCAGCAGCCCCGAGGGACAGGGGGTAGAAAAACTGTTTTTT. The whole variable domain, filled in from reference TRBV5-4 and TRBJ1-4, reads ETGVTQSPTHLIKTRGQQVTLRCSSQSGHNTVSWYQQALGQGPQFIFQYYREEENGRGNFPPRFSGLQFPNYSSELNVNALELDDSALYLCASSPEGQGVEKLFFGSGTQLSVL.

V usage is TRBV19 and J usage is TRBJ1-4; unclear D gene. V gave up 1 base and J gave up 7 bases, with 7 bases separating them. The germline gives CDR1 LNHDA, CDR2 SQIVND (reference sequence). The CDR3 is 13 residues long. In DNA, the CDR3 is TGTGCCAGTAGTATAGTTTGGGGTGAAAAACTGTTTTTT. Translated: CASSIVWGEKLFF.

The chain carries TRBV9 and TRBJ2-7; D is perhaps TRBD1 (6 bases). Deletions cut 2 bases from V and 0 bases from J, with 18 bases between. Germline V lookup: CDR1 SGDLS, CDR2 YYNGEE. The CDR3 covers 17 residues. DNA of the CDR3: TGTGCCAGCAGCGTCACCACAGGGCAGGGTAGCTCCTACGAGCAGTACTTC. It specifies CASSVTTGQGSSYEQYF.

This chain connects TRBV20-1 to TRBJ2-1; 11 bases align to TRBD2. The CDR3 runs to 16 residues. The J segment lost 9 bases and the V segment lost 3 bases, leaving 13 bases of the junction unmatched. Germline CDR1 and CDR2: DFQATT and SNEGSKA (reference sequence). CDR3 sequence reads: CSASSQLAGALGEQFF. In DNA, the CDR3 is TGCAGTGCTAGTTCCCAACTAGCGGGGGCCCTAGGTGAGCAGTTCTTC.

The chain uses TRBV7-6 and TRBJ1-1; D is undetermined. The V gene's germline CDR1 is SGHVS and CDR2 FNYEAQ. The germline V and J ends were trimmed by 1 base and 0 bases, with 9 bases remaining between them. The CDR3 extends over 15 amino acids. The CDR3: CASSLGGPMNTEAFF. CDR3 sequence (DNA): TGTGCCAGCAGCTTAGGAGGGCCGATGAACACTGAAGCTTTCTTT.

V is TRBV7-9 and J is TRBJ1-5; 7 nucleotides line up with TRBD1. The junction had 3 bases not matched to a gene; V was cut back by 4 bases and J by 0 bases. Looked up from germline, CDR1 is SEHNR and CDR2 is FQNEAQ (reference sequence). CDR3 size: 15 residues. The CDR3 region has the DNA TGTGCCAGCAGCTCGGGACAGTTTAGCAATCAGCCCCAGCATTTT. It yields the protein CASSSGQFSNQPQHF. Complete variable domain (other parts from reference TRBV7-9 and TRBJ1-5): DTGVSQNPRHKITKRGQNVTFRCDPISEHNRLYWYRQTLGQGPEFLTYFQNEAQLEKSRLLSDRFSAERPKGSFSTLEIQRTEQGDSAMYLCASSSGQFSNQPQHFGDGTRLSIL.

The chain uses TRBV5-4 and TRBJ1-4; no clear D gene. The V end was cut by 3 bases, the J end by 7 bases, with 7 bases between. This CDR3 is 12 amino acids long. Per germline, CDR1 SGHNT and CDR2 YYREEE (reference sequence). The CDR3 loop reads CASSSKGEKLFF. As DNA, the CDR3 is TGTGCCAGCAGCTCAAAAGGTGAAAAACTGTTTTTT.

This clone was recorded once. The chain recombines TRBV28 with TRBJ1-2; 7 bases fit TRBD1. Trimming cost V 5 bases and J 4 bases; bases outside gene matches: 13. Germline assignment: CDR1 MDHEN and CDR2 SYDVKM. CDR3 length: 16 residues. CDR3 bases: TGTGCCAGCAGTCCATACCGAACCGGGACAGCCTATGGCTACACCTTC. This codes for CASSPYRTGTAYGYTF.

The V gene is TRBV28, the J gene TRBJ1-2; D gene unclear. The V gene lost 2 bases and the J gene lost 7 bases, with 11 bases spanning the gap. The germline V gene has CDR1 MDHEN and CDR2 SYDVKM. The CDR3 sequence is 13 residues long. CDR3 in DNA: TGTGCCAGCAGTTTAACGGCCCTAGGTGGCTACACCTTC. Encoded protein: CASSLTALGGYTF.

V and J are TRBV6-6 and TRBJ1-6, with D perhaps matching TRBD1 (6 bases). Germline V lookup: CDR1 MNHNY, CDR2 SVGAGI (reference sequence). The CDR3 runs to 13 residues. Trimming took 10 bases from V and 9 from J, leaving 16 bases between them. Written as DNA, the CDR3 is TGTGCCACCAACAGGGAGAGTGTTTCACCCCTCCACTTT. It is translated as CATNRESVSPLHF.

In DNA form, the CDR3 reads TGTGCCAGCAGATACAGACTAGCGGGGGGTTCCTACGAGCAGTACTTC. Amino acids: CASRYRLAGGSYEQYF. The chain joins TRBV7-2 to TRBJ2-7, with 13 bases fitting TRBD2. Germline-derived CDR1 and CDR2 are SGHTA and FQGNSA. J gave up 1 base and V 6 bases, and 6 bases lay outside the gene matches. CDR3 size: 16 residues.

This clone was found once. The V and J genes are TRBV6-4 and TRBJ1-5; D is unclear. Between the trimmed V and J ends, which lost 8 bases and 0 bases, there was a span of 23 bases. Germline loops: CDR1 MRHNA, CDR2 SNTAGT. This CDR3 contains 18 residues. CDR3 amino acids: CASPTERGRFYSNQPQHF. The CDR3 nucleotides are TGTGCCAGCCCTACAGAACGAGGACGCTTTTATAGCAATCAGCCCCAGCATTTT.

Here the CDR3 reads CASNLWAAPPLHF. CDR3 nucleotide sequence: TGTGCCAGCAACCTTTGGGCAGCACCGCCCCTCCACTTT. The chain recombines TRBV21-1 with TRBJ1-6; the table's D gene call, TRBD1, was not cross checked with the DNA. TRBV21-1 is labeled a pseudogene. The CDR3 is 13 amino acids.

The rearrangement uses TRBV9 and TRBJ1-6; TRBD1 might be the D (5 bases). Trimming pared 0 bases from V and 4 bases from J, leaving 5 bases between. Germline assignment: CDR1 SGDLS and CDR2 YYNGEE. This CDR3 contains 14 residues. The CDR3 DNA is TGTGCCAGCAGCGTAGAGGGGTATAATTCACCCCTCCACTTT. Amino acid sequence: CASSVEGYNSPLHF.

CDR3 in amino acids: CASSLIRQGSPPQYF. The CDR3 DNA reads as TGTGCCAGCAGCCTAATCCGACAGGGGTCCCCGCCCCAGTACTTC. The chain links TRBV3-1 (or the pseudogene TRBV3-2) to TRBJ2-5; 8 nucleotides match TRBD1. The trim removed 4 bases at V and 9 bases at J, leaving 13 bases unmatched. The germline CDR1 and CDR2 sequences are LGHDT and YNNKEL (reference sequence). The length of the CDR3 is 15 residues.

This clone was counted a single time. The chain has TRBV20-1 and TRBJ1-6; D is perhaps TRBD1 (5 bases). V lost 3 bases, J lost 5 bases, and 11 bases lay in between. In germline, CDR1 is DFQATT, CDR2 SNEGSKA (reference sequence). The CDR3 contains 14 residues. The CDR3, as DNA: TGCAGTGCTAGTCAGGGAAGGGATAATTCACCCCTCCACTTT. Its protein is CSASQGRDNSPLHF.

The chain joins TRBV18 to TRBJ1-1; 8 bases are a match to TRBD1. CDR3 size: 14 residues. In germline, CDR1 is KGHSH, CDR2 LQKENI. Unmatched junction bases numbered 4, after V lost 3 bases and J lost 4 bases. In DNA form, the CDR3 reads TGTGCCAGCTCACCCACAGGGGGGGGCACTGAAGCTTTCTTT. Encoded protein: CASSPTGGGTEAFF.

This chain links TRBV18 with TRBJ2-7; 7 nucleotides align to TRBD1. Germline lookup yields CDR1 KGHSH and CDR2 LQKENI. This CDR3 contains 14 residues. Germline trimming cut 2 bases from V and 2 bases from J; bases unmatched to any gene: 3. Here the CDR3 reads CASSPRTGTYEQYF. The CDR3 DNA sequence: TGTGCCAGCTCACCAAGGACAGGTACCTACGAGCAGTACTTC.

V gene TRBV6-1 combines with J gene TRBJ1-5; a possible D gene is TRBD1 (5 bases). V lost 2 bases to trimming and J lost 4 bases, with 12 bases between them. Germline V CDR1 and CDR2: MNHNS, SASEGT. The CDR3 is 15 amino acids. The CDR3 DNA reads as TGTGCCAGCAGTGAATTTCTGGGGCCAAATCAGCCCCAGCATTTT. This gives the protein CASSEFLGPNQPQHF.

This clone has only one observation. The chain combines TRBV27 with TRBJ2-2; D perhaps matches TRBD1 (6 bases). Deletions cut 3 bases from V and 4 bases from J, with 12 bases between. Germline lookup yields CDR1 MNHEY and CDR2 SMNVEV (reference sequence). This CDR3 is built from 15 residues. The CDR3 DNA follows: TGTGCCAGCAGTTTCTTCACAGGGTCCACCGGGGAGCTGTTTTTT. Encoded protein: CASSFFTGSTGELFF.

The CDR3: CASSVGGPDTQYF. The CDR3 DNA sequence: TGTGCCAGCAGCGTAGGTGGGCCAGATACGCAGTATTTT. The gene calls are TRBV9 and TRBJ2-3; the D is unclear. CDR1 SGDLS and CDR2 YYNGEE come from the germline V gene. This CDR3 region has 13 residues. V was trimmed by 0 bases and J by 4 bases, leaving 6 bases between them.

The genes are TRBV7-6 and TRBJ2-3; tentatively, D is TRBD1 (6 bases). Germline-derived CDR1 and CDR2 are SGHVS and FNYEAQ. The CDR3 sequence is 18 residues long. Trimming shortened V by 2 bases and J by 0 bases, and 18 bases separated the two germline ends. CDR3: CASSLSLTGKFSTDTQYF. Here the CDR3 DNA reads TGTGCCAGCAGCTTATCCCTGACAGGAAAGTTTAGCACAGATACGCAGTATTTT.